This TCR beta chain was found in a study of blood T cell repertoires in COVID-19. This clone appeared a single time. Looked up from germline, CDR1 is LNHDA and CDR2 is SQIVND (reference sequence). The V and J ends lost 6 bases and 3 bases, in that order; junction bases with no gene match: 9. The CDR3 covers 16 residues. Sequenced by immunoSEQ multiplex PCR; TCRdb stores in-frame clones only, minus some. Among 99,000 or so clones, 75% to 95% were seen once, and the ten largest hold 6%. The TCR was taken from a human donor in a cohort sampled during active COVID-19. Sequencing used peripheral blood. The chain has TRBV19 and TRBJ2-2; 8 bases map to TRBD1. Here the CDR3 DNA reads TGTGCCAGTAGCACCCAGGGGGCTGGGGACACCGGGGAGCTGTTTTTT. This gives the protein CASSTQGAGDTGELFF.